This T cell receptor (beta chain) was identified in a study of blood T cell repertoires in COVID-19. Study background: Samples came from the United States, Italy and Spain, spanning acute and convalescent COVID-19. PBMCs, B-cell-depleted T cells, or T cells provided the cDNA or gDNA that made up the material.

V lost 7 bases and J lost 0, with 18 bases in between. Per the germline V gene, CDR1 is LNHDA and CDR2 is SQIVND (reference sequence). CDR3 length equals 16 residues. The authors' processing: From reference gene primer amplification, estimates of nucleated cell counts were derived. Sequencing was performed with immunoSEQ multiplex PCR; in TCRdb, only in-frame clones are kept and a portion is missing. V, J and clone size derive from that table, while D and trimming were established from the DNA sequence. The table lists 60,000 to 70,000 clones, approximately 86% of them singletons. V and J are TRBV19 and TRBJ1-1; D unresolved. Sequencing was carried out using peripheral blood. This receptor was identified in a woman aged 60-70 years with acute or convalescent COVID-19. The CDR3 reads CASKPRGQFMNTEAFF. DNA for the CDR3: TGTGCCAGTAAGCCTCGCGGGCAGTTCATGAACACTGAAGCTTTCTTT.